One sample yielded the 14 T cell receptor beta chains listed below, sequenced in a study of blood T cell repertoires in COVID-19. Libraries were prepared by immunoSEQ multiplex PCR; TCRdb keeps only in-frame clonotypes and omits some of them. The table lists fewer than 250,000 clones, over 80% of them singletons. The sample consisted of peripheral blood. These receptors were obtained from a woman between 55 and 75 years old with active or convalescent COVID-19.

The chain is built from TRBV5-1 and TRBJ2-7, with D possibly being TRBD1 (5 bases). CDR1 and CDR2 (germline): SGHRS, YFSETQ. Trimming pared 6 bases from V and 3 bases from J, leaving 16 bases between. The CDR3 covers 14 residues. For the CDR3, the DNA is TGCGCCAGCAAGCCTGCGGCTCAGGGCTACGAGCAGTACTTC. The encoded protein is CASKPAAQGYEQYF. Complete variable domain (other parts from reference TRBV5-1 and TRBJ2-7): KAGVTQTPRYLIKTRGQQVTLSCSPISGHRSVSWYQQTPGQGLQFLFEYFSETQRNKGNFPGRFSGRQFSNSRSEMNVSTLELGDSALYLCASKPAAQGYEQYFGPGTRLTVT.

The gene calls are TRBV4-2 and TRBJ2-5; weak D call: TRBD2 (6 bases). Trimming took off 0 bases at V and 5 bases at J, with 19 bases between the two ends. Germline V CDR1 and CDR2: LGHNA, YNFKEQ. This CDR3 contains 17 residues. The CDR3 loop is CASSQDRRLGTGETQYF. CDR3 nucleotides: TGTGCCAGCAGCCAAGATCGCAGACTAGGGACGGGGGAGACCCAGTACTTC.

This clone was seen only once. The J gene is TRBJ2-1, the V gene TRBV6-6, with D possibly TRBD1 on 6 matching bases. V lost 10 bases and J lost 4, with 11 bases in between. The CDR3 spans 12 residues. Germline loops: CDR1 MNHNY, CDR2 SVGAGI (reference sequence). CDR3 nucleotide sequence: TGTGCCACTACGGACAGTTACAATGAGCAGTTCTTC. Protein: CATTDSYNEQFF.

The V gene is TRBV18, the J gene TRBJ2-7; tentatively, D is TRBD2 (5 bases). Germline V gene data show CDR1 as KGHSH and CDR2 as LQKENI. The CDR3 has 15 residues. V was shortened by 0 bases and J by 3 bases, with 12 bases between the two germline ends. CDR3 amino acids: CASSPPTGNGYEQYV. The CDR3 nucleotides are TGTGCCAGCTCACCACCAACGGGGAACGGCTACGAGCAGTACGTC.

The CDR3 region has the DNA TGTGCCACCAGTGATGGAGGGCGCCAAGAGACCCAGTACTTC. Encoded protein: CATSDGGRQETQYF. The chain is built from TRBV24-1 and TRBJ2-5, with D maybe TRBD2 (6 bases). Germline CDR1 is KGHDR and CDR2 is SFDVKD. This CDR3 comprises 14 residues. Trimming removed 3 bases at V and 1 base at J, with 8 bases between.

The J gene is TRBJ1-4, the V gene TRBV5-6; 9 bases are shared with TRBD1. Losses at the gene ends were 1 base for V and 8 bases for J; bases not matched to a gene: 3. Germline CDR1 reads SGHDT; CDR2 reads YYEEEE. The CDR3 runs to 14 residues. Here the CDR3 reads CASSLRQGEEKLFF. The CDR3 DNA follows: TGTGCCAGCAGCTTGCGACAGGGGGAAGAAAAACTGTTTTTT. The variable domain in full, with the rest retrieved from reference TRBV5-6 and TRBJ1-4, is DAGVTQSPTHLIKTRGQQVTLRCSPKSGHDTVSWYQQALGQGPQFIFQYYEEEERQRGNFPDRFSGHQFPNYSSELNVNALLLGDSALYLCASSLRQGEEKLFFGSGTQLSVL.

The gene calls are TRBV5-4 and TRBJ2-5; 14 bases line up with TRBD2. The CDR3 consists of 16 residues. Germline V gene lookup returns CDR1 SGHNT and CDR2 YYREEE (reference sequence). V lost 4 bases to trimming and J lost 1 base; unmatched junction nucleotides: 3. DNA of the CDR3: TGTGCCAGCAGCCTGGGACTAGCGGGAGCCCAAGAGACCCAGTACTTC. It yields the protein CASSLGLAGAQETQYF.

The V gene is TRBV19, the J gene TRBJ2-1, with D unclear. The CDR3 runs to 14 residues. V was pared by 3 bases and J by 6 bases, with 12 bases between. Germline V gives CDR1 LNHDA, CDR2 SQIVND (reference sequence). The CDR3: CASSIAHPSNEQFF. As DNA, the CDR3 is TGTGCCAGTAGTATCGCGCACCCGAGCAATGAGCAGTTCTTC.

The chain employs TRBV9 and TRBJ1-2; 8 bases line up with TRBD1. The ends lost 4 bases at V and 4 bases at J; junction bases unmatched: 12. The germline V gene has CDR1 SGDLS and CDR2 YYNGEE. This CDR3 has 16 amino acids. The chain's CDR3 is CASSSHQTGEGYGYTF. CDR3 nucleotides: TGTGCCAGCAGCTCACACCAGACAGGGGAAGGCTATGGCTACACCTTC.

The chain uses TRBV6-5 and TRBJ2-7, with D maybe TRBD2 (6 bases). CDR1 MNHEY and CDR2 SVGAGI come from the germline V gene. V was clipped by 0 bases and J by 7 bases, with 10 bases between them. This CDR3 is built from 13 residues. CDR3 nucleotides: TGTGCCAGCAGTTACTCGCCAGGGAGGGAGCAGTACGTC. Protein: CASSYSPGREQYV.

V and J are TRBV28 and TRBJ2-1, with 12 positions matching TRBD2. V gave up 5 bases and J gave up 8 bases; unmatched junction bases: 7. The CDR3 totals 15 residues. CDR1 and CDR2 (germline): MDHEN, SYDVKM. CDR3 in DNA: TGTGCCAGCAGTGCCCGGGCTAGCGGGGGGGATGAGCAGTTCTTC. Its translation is CASSARASGGDEQFF.

The CDR3 nucleotides are TGTGCCAGCAGCTTAGTGGGCGGCAGGGGAAATGGCTACACCTTC. Translation gives CASSLVGGRGNGYTF. The rearrangement uses TRBV7-9 and TRBJ1-2; D is perhaps TRBD1 (6 bases). Trimming removed 1 base from V and 6 bases from J, with 15 bases in between. From germline, CDR1 is SEHNR and CDR2 FQNEAQ (reference sequence). This CDR3 is 15 amino acids long.

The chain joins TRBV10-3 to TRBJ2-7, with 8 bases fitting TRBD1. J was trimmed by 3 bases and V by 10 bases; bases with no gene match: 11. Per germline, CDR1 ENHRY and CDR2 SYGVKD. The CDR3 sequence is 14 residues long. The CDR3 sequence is CATMTGVGDYEQYV. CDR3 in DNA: TGTGCCACGATGACAGGGGTTGGGGACTACGAGCAGTACGTC.

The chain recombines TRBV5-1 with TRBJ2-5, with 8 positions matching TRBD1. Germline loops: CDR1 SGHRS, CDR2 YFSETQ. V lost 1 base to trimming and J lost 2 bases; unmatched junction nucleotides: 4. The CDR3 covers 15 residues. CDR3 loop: CASSLNDRGQETQYF. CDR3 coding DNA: TGCGCCAGCAGCTTGAATGACAGGGGACAAGAGACCCAGTACTTC.